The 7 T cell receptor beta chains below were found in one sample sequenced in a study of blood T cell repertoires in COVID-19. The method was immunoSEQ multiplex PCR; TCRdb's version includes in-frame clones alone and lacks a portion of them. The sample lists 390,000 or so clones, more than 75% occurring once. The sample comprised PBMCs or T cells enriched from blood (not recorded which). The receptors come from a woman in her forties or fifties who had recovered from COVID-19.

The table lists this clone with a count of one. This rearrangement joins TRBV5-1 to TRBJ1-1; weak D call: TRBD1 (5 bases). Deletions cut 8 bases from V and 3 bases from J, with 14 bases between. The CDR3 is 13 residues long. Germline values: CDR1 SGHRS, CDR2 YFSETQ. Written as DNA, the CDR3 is TGCGCCAGTGGTCCGGGGGTCGACACTGAAGCTTTCTTT. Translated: CASGPGVDTEAFF.

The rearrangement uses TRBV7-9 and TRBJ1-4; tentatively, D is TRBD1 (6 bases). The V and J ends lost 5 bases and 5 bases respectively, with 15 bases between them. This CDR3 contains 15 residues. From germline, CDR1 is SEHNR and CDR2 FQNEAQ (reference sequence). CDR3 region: CASSTVDRANEKLFF. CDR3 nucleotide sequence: TGTGCCAGCAGCACAGTGGACAGAGCAAATGAAAAACTGTTTTTT.

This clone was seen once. The CDR3 DNA reads as TGTGCCATCAGTGACGGACAGTCTGAAGCTTTCTTT. This encodes CAISDGQSEAFF. The genes are TRBV10-3 and TRBJ1-1, with a possible D match to TRBD1 (6 bases). Germline CDR1 ENHRY, CDR2 SYGVKD. CDR3 length: 12 amino acids. V was pared by 3 bases and J by 6 bases, with 8 bases between.

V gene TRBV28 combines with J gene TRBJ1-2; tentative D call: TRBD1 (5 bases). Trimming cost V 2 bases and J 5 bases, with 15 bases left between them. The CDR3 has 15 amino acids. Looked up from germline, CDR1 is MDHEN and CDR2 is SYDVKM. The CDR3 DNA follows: TGTGCCAGCAGTTTAGGAGCGGCGGGGCGGTATGGCTACACCTTC. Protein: CASSLGAAGRYGYTF.

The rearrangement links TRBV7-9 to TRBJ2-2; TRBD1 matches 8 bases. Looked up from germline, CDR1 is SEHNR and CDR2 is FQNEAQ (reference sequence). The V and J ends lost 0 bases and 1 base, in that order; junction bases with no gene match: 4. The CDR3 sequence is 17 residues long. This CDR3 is CASSLAGGQVNTGELFF. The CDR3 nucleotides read TGTGCCAGCAGCTTAGCAGGGGGACAGGTGAACACCGGGGAGCTGTTTTTT.

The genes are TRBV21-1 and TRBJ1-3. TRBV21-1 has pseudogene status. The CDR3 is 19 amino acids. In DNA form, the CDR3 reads TGTGCCAGCAGCAAAGGCGGCGGGGCTGACCCTCCGTCGGGAAACACCATATATTTT. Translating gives CASSKGGGADPPSGNTIYF.

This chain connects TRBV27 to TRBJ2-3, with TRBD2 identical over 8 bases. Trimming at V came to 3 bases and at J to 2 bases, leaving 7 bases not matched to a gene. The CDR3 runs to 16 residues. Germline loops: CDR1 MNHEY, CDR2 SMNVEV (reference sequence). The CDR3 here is CASSFSRSGDTDTQYF. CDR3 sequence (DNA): TGTGCCAGCAGTTTCAGTCGTAGCGGGGACACAGATACGCAGTATTTT.